What follows is one TCR beta chain and its context. What it recognizes is unknown. One entry per CDR3 protein, without DNA, is what TCRdb gives after re-calling the 5' RACE reads. The sample's table shows around 200,000 distinct CDR3 sequences. This specimen comes from a study of monozygotic twins with inflammatory bowel disease. The CDR3 sequence is 15 residues long. The germline V gene has CDR1 ENHRY and CDR2 SYGVKD. Study-wide results and caveats: Twin pairs that were concordant did not differ from discordant pairs in repertoire similarity, possibly from limited power. Discrimination among different T cell subtypes was not achievable.

The source material was blood. The rearrangement joins TRBV10-3 to TRBJ1-5. The source of this sequence is a human donor with ulcerative colitis or Crohn's disease, or a healthy co-twin of an affected twin (not recorded which). The CDR3 sequence: CAISVTGLGNQPQHF.